This T cell receptor (beta chain) was sequenced during a study of T-cell reconstitution after alpha-beta-depleted transplantation in children. Study-level points and caveats: Reportedly, alpha-beta T cells present about two months post-transplant originated from several hundred expanded clones of graft origin. From newly produced T cells came most of the T-cell counts and diversity one year after transplant. Certain patients had high TCRbeta diversity at day 60, and it came from recipient T cells and thymic progenitors that survived.

Researchers prepared the TCRbeta library using unique molecular identifiers, the study reports. MiXCR, run by TCRdb on the PCR reads, gives a single entry per CDR3 protein. The table lists 180,000 or so distinct CDR3 sequences, roughly 6.3% of them singletons, with about 4.4% in the top ten. This clonotype was seen at least ten times. The antigen is undetermined. The sequencing used PBMCs, collected before TCRalphabeta/CD19-depleted stem cell transplant. The sequence came from a girl less than two years old with combined immunodeficiency, due to receive a stem cell transplant.

DNA for the CDR3: TGTGCCAGCAGCCTGACAGGGGGTCAGACCCAGTACTTC. Translating it yields CASSLTGGQTQYF. The J gene is TRBJ2-5, the V gene TRBV12-3 or TRBV12-4; 9 bases are a match to TRBD1. CDR3 length: 13 amino acids. J was trimmed by 6 bases and V by 6 bases; bases with no gene match: 5.